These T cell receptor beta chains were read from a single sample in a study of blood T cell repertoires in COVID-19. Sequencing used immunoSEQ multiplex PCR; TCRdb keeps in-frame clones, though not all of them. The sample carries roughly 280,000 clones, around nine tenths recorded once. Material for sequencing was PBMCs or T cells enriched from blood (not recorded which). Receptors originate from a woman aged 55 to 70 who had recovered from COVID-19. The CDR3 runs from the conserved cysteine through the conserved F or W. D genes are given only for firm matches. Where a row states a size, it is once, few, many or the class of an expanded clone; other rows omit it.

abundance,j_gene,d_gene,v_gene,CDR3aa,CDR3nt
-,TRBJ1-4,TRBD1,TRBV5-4,CASSKTGDGTNEKLFF,TGTGCCAGCAGTAAGACAGGGGATGGAACTAATGAAAAACTGTTTTTT
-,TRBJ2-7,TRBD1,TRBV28,CASVNPGQGGYEQYF,TGTGCCAGCGTGAACCCGGGACAGGGGGGCTACGAGCAGTACTTC
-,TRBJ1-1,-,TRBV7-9,CASSYRADTEAFF,TGTGCCAGCAGTTACAGGGCTGACACTGAAGCTTTCTTT
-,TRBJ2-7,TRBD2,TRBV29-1,CSVMRLAGTYEQYF,TGCAGCGTCATGAGACTAGCGGGAACTTACGAGCAGTACTTC
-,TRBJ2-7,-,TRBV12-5,CASGSRVWGESSYEQYF,TGTGCTAGTGGTTCCCGGGTCTGGGGGGAGAGCTCCTACGAGCAGTACTTC
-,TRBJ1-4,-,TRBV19,CAAWGGATNEKLFF,TGTGCCGCCTGGGGGGGGGCAACTAATGAAAAACTGTTTTTT
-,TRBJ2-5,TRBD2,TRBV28,CASGLAGGETQYF,TGTGCCAGCGGACTAGCGGGGGGGGAGACCCAGTACTTC
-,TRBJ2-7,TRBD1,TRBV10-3,CAISVRGQGYEQYF,TGTGCCATCAGCGTAAGGGGACAGGGTTACGAGCAGTACTTC
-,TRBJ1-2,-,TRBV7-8,CASSLNRRESYGYTF,TGTGCCAGCAGCTTAAATCGCCGAGAGAGCTATGGCTACACCTTC
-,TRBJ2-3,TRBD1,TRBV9,CASSTQGTGETDTQYF,TGTGCCAGCAGCACGCAAGGGACAGGGGAAACAGATACGCAGTATTTT
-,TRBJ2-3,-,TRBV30,CAWFRGDTQYF,TGTGCCTGGTTTAGGGGAGATACGCAGTATTTT
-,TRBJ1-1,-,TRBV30,CAWSVLANSNTEAFF,TGTGCCTGGAGTGTACTAGCCAATTCGAACACTGAAGCTTTCTTT
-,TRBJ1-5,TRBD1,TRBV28,CASRRNGQGVQPQHF,TGTGCCAGCAGACGGAACGGACAGGGGGTTCAGCCCCAGCATTTT
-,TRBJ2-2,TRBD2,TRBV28,CASSTTSGRGAGELFF,TGTGCCAGCAGCACCACTAGCGGGAGAGGGGCCGGGGAGCTGTTTTTT
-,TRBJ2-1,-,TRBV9,CASSDEVFYEQFF,TGTGCCAGCAGCGACGAGGTTTTCTATGAGCAGTTCTTC
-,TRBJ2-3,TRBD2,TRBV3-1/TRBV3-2,CASTPGLASTDTQYF,TGTGCCAGCACCCCCGGACTAGCGAGCACAGATACGCAGTATTTT
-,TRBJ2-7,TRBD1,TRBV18,CASSYDRVGYEQYF,TGTGCCAGCTCGTACGACAGGGTGGGCTACGAGCAGTACTTC
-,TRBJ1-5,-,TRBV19,CASSNPGVTFSNQPQHF,TGTGCCAGTAGTAACCCCGGGGTGACCTTTAGCAATCAGCCCCAGCATTTT
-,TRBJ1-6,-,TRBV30,CAWISGDNSPLHF,TGTGCCTGGATCTCGGGAGATAATTCACCCCTCCACTTT
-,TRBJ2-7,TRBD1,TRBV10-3,CAISDRDRGSYEQYF,TGTGCCATCAGTGACCGGGACAGGGGATCCTACGAGCAGTACTTC
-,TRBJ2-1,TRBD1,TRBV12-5,CASVPEAGGRFSEQFF,TGTGCTAGTGTCCCGGAGGCAGGGGGCCGATTTAGTGAGCAGTTCTTC
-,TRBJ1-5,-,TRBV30,CAWSAGASNQPQHF,TGTGCCTGGAGTGCAGGGGCAAGCAATCAGCCCCAGCATTTT
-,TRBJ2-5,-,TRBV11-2,CASSWGVRETQYF,TGTGCCAGCAGCTGGGGGGTGAGAGAGACCCAGTACTTC
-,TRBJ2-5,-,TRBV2,CASSERWETQYF,TGTGCCAGCAGTGAACGGTGGGAGACCCAGTACTTC
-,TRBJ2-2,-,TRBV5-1,CASSLAHRAPGELFF,TGCGCCAGCAGCTTGGCCCACAGGGCCCCCGGGGAGCTGTTTTTT
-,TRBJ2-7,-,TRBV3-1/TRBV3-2,CASSFHYEQYF,TGTGCCAGCAGCTTCCACTACGAGCAGTACTTC
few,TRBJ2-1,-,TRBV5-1,CASSFRGIDNEQFF,TGCGCCAGCAGCTTCAGGGGCATAGACAATGAGCAGTTCTTC
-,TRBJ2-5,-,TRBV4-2,CASSHRGVTGPQETQYF,TGTGCCAGCAGCCACCGAGGGGTGACAGGACCCCAAGAGACCCAGTACTTC
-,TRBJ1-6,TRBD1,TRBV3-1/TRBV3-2,CASSQPQGANSPLHF,TGTGCCAGCAGCCAGCCACAGGGGGCCAATTCACCCCTCCACTTT
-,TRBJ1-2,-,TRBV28,CASSTTAYSGNGYTF,TGTGCCAGCAGTACGACCGCATACTCAGGGAATGGCTACACCTTC
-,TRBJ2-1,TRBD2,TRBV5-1,CASSLTLAGDPYNEQFF,TGCGCCAGCAGCCTGACCCTAGCGGGGGATCCCTACAATGAGCAGTTCTTC
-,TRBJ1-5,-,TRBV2,CASNGQGVNQPQHF,TGTGCCAGCAACGGCCAAGGGGTGAATCAGCCCCAGCATTTT
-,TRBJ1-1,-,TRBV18,CASSPGTNTEAFF,TGTGCCAGCTCACCGGGGACAAACACTGAAGCTTTCTTT
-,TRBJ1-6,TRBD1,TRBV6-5,CASSYRDREGSPLHF,TGTGCCAGCAGTTACCGGGACAGGGAAGGTTCACCCCTCCACTTT
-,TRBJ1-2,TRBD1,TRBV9,CASSSKDRALGGYTF,TGTGCCAGCAGCTCCAAGGACAGGGCGTTGGGTGGCTACACCTTC
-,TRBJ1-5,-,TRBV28,CASGIRTGLSYSNQPQHF,TGTGCCAGCGGAATTAGGACTGGACTAAGTTATAGCAATCAGCCCCAGCATTTT
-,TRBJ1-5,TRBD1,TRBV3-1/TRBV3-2,CASSQRDRGYLVQHF,TGTGCCAGCAGCCAAAGGGACAGGGGGTATTTGGTCCAGCATTTT
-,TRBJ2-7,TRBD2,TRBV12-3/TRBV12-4,CASSLAGGYEQYF,TGTGCCAGCAGTCTAGCGGGAGGCTACGAGCAGTACTTC
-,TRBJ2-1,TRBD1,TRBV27,CASSLTTGEKNEQFF,TGTGCCAGCAGTTTAACGACAGGGGAGAAAAATGAGCAGTTCTTC
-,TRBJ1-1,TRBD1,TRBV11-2,CASSFAGGDTEAFF,TGTGCCAGCAGCTTCGCAGGGGGAGACACTGAAGCTTTCTTT
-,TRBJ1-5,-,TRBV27,CASGRVGNQPQHF,TGTGCCAGTGGCAGGGTTGGGAATCAGCCCCAGCATTTT
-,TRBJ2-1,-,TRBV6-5,CASSYPGRGEQFF,TGTGCCAGCAGTTACCCCGGACGGGGTGAGCAGTTCTTC
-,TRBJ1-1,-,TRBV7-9,CASSAGTEAFF,TGTGCCAGCAGCGCAGGCACTGAAGCTTTCTTT
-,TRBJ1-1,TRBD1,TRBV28,CASSLWDRGTEAFF,TGTGCCAGCAGTTTATGGGACAGGGGCACTGAAGCTTTCTTT
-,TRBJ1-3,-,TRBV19,CASRIPAGNTIYF,TGTGCCAGTAGAATCCCGGCTGGAAACACCATATATTTT
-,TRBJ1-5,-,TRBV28,CASSPLSQPQHF,TGTGCCAGCAGCCCCCTAAGTCAGCCCCAGCATTTT
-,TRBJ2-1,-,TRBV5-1,CASSPIAARGNEQFF,TGCGCCAGCAGCCCCATAGCCGCCAGGGGTAATGAGCAGTTCTTC